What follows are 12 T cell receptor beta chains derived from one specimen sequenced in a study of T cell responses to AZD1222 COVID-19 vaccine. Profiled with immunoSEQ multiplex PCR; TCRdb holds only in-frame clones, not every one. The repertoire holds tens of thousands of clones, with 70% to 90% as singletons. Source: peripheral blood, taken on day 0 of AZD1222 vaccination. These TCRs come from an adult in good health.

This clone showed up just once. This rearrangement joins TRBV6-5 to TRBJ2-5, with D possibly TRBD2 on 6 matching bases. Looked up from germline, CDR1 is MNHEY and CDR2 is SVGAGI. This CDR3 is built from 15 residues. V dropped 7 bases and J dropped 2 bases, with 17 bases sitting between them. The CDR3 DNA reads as TGTGCCAGCATGTGGTTTAGCGGAAAACAAGAGACCCAGTACTTC. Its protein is CASMWFSGKQETQYF.

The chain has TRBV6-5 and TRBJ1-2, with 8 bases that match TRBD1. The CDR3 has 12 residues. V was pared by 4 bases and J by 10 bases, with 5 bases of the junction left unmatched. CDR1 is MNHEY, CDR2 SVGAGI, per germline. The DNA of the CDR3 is TGTGCCAGCAGTTTCGGGACAGGCTTCTACACCTTC. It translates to CASSFGTGFYTF.

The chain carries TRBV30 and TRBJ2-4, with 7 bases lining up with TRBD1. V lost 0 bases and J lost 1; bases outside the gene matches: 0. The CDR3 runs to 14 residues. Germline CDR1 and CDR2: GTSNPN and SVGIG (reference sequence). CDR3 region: CAWSVQGAKNIQYF. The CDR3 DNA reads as TGTGCCTGGAGTGTACAGGGGGCCAAAAACATTCAGTACTTC.

DNA of the CDR3: TGTGCCAGCAGCTTAGCGTGGTCGGGACTAGTTTACGAGCAGTACTTC. Protein: CASSLAWSGLVYEQYF. The gene calls are TRBV7-2 and TRBJ2-7, with 8 bases aligning to TRBD2. CDR1 and CDR2 from the germline V gene are SGHTA and FQGNSA. V was pared by 0 bases and J by 4 bases, with 8 bases of the junction left unmatched. The CDR3 length is 16 residues.

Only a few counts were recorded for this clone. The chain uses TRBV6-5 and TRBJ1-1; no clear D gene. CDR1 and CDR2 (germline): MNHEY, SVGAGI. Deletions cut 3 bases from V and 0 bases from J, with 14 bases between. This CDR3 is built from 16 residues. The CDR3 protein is CASSYRSNRMNTEAFF. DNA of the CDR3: TGTGCCAGCAGTTATAGAAGCAACAGAATGAACACTGAAGCTTTCTTT.

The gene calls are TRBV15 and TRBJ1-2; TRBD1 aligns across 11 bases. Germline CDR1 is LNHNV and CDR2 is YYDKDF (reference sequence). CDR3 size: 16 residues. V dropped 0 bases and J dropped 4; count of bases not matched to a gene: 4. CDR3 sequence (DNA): TGTGCCACCAGCAGAGATGGCGGGACAGGGGGCTATGGCTACACCTTC. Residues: CATSRDGGTGGYGYTF.

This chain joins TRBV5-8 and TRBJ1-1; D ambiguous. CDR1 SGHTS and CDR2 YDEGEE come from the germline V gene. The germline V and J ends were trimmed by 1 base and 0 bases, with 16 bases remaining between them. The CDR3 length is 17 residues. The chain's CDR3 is CASSLRRVSFMNTEAFF. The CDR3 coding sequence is TGTGCCAGCAGCTTGAGGAGGGTTTCTTTTATGAACACTGAAGCTTTCTTT.

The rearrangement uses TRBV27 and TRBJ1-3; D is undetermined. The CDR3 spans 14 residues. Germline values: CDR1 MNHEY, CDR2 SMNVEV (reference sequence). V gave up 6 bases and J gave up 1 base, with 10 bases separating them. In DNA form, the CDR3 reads TGTGCCAGCAGCCCCTGGAGTTCTGGAAACACCATATATTTT. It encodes CASSPWSSGNTIYF.

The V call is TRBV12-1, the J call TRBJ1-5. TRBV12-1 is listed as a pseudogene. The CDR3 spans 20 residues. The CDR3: CASSFAPSGGGGFGNQPQHF. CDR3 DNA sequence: TGTGCCAGCAGCTTTGCTCCGTCCGGGGGGGGCGGGTTCGGCAATCAGCCCCAGCATTTT.

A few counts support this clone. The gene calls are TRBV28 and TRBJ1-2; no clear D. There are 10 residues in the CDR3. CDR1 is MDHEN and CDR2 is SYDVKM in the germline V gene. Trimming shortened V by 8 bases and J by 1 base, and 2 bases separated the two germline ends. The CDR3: CASYNYGYTF. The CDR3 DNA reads TGTGCCAGCTATAACTATGGCTACACCTTC.

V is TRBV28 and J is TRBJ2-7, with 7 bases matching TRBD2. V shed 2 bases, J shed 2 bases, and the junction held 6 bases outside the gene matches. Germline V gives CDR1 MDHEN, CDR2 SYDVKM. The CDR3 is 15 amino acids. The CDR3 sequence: CASSLKGRGTYEQYF. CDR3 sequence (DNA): TGTGCCAGCAGTTTAAAAGGGAGGGGAACCTACGAGCAGTACTTC.

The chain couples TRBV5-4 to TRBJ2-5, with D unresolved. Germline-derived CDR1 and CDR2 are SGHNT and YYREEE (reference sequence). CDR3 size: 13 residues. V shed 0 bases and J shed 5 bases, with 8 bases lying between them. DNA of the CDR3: TGTGCCAGCAGCTTGGACCCTCAGGAGACCCAGTACTTC. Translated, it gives CASSLDPQETQYF.